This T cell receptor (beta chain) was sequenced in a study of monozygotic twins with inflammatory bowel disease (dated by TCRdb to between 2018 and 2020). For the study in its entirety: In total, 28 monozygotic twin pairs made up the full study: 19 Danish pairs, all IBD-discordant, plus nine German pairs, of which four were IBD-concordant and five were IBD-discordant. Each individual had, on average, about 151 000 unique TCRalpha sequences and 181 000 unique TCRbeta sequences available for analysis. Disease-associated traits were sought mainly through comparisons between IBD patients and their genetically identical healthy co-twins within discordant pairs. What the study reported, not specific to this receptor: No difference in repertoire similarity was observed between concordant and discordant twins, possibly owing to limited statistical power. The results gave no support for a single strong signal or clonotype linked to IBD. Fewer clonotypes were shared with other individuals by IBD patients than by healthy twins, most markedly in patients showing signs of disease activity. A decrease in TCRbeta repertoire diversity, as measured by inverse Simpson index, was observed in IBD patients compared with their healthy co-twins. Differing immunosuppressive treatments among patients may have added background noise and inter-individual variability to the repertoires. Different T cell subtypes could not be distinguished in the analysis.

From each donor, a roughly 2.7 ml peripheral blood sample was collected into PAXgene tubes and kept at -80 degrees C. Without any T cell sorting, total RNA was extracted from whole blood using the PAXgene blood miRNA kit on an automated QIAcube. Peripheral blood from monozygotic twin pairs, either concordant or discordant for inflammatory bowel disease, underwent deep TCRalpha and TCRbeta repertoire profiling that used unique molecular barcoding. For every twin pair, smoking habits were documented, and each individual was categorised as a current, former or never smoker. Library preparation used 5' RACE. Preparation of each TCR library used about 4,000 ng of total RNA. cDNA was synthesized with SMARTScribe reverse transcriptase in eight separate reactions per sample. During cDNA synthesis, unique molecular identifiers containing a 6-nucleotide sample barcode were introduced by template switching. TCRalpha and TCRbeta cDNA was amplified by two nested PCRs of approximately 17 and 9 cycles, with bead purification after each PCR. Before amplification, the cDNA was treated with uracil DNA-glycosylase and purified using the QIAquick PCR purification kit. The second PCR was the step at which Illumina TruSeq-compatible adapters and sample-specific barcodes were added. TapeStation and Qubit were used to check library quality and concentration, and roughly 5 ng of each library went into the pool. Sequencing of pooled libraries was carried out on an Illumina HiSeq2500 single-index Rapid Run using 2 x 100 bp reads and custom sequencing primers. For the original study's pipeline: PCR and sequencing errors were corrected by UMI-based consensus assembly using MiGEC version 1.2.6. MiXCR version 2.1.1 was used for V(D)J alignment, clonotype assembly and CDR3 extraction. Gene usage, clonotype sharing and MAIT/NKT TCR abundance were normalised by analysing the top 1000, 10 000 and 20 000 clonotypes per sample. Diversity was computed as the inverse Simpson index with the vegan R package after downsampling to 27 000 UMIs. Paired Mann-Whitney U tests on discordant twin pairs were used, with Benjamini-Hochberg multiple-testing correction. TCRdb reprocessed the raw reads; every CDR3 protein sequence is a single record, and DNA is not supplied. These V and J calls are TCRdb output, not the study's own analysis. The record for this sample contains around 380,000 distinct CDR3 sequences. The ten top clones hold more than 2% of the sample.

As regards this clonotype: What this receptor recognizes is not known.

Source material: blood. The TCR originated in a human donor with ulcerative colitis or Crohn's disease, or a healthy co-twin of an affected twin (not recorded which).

The CDR3 sequence is CSARVPLRYYNEQFF. The chain links TRBV20-1 with TRBJ2-1. The CDR3 measures 15 amino acids from cysteine to phenylalanine. DNA was not recorded. Based on the germline V gene (reference sequence), the CDR1 and CDR2 sequences are DFQATT and SNEGSKA.